The 21 T cell receptor beta chains reported below all come from one sample, sequenced in a study of vaccination effects on CD4 cells after COVID-19. These receptors lack a known antigen. Measured with immunoSEQ multiplex PCR; TCRdb has only the in-frame clones, and not every one. Here the sample spans more than 20,000 clones, roughly 70% being singletons. Ahead of sequencing, the ViraFEST assay grew antigen-specific CD4+ T cells using viral peptide pools. Subsequent to roughly 10 days of culture, CD4+ T cells were isolated. Testing of the vaccine recipients showed negative nucleocapsid antibodies and no prior SARS-CoV-2 infection. Here the sequenced sample was CD4+ T cells from PBMCs cultured with HCoV-NL63 spike peptides, taken before COVID-19 vaccination. The receptor source for this set is a human donor who received a COVID-19 vaccine.

The V gene is TRBV5-1, the J gene TRBJ2-5; 10 nucleotides line up with TRBD2. The V gene's germline CDR1 is SGHRS and CDR2 YFSETQ. This CDR3 is 14 amino acids long. J gave up 5 bases and V 4 bases, and 5 bases lay outside the gene matches. CDR3 residues: CASSGEREGETQYF. The CDR3 DNA sequence: TGCGCCAGCAGCGGGGAGCGGGAGGGGGAGACCCAGTACTTC.

This clone is medium-sized in the sample. The rearrangement uses TRBV24-1 and TRBJ2-1; 8 nucleotides match TRBD2. V shed 6 bases, J shed 3 bases, and the junction held 6 bases outside the gene matches. The CDR3 is 15 amino acids. The germline V gene has CDR1 KGHDR and CDR2 SFDVKD. CDR3 protein: CATSRGGRDYNEQFF. In DNA, the CDR3 is TGTGCCACCAGTCGGGGGGGCCGAGACTACAATGAGCAGTTCTTC.

The V and J genes are TRBV10-1 and TRBJ1-1; 7 bases map to TRBD1. Trimming cost V 10 bases and J 4 bases; bases outside gene matches: 12. Germline V gene sequence: CDR1 WNHNN, CDR2 SYGVQD (reference sequence). This CDR3 is 14 amino acids long. This chain's CDR3 is CATRKDRISTEAFF. CDR3 DNA sequence: TGCGCCACAAGAAAGGACAGGATATCCACTGAAGCTTTCTTT.

The CDR3 DNA is TGTGCCAGCAGACCCGAGTATGGCTACACCTTC. The encoded protein is CASRPEYGYTF. The chain couples TRBV28 to TRBJ1-2; no firm D call. Trimming left V 6 bases short and J 5 bases short, with 7 bases between. Germline V CDR1 and CDR2: MDHEN, SYDVKM. The CDR3 extends over 11 amino acids.

The chain is built from TRBV6-6 and TRBJ2-5, with TRBD2 matching 8 bases. Germline loops: CDR1 MNHNY, CDR2 SVGAGI (reference sequence). This CDR3 is built from 13 residues. With V trimmed by 7 bases and J by 5 bases, 6 bases remained unmatched. Here the CDR3 DNA reads TGTGCCAGCACCCGGGGGGGGCAGGAGACCCAGTACTTC. Translation gives CASTRGGQETQYF.

This chain uses TRBV4-1 with TRBJ2-1; D is possibly TRBD2 (5 bases). Germline V gene lookup returns CDR1 MGHRA and CDR2 YSYEKL. This CDR3 has 16 residues. The V end lost 5 bases, the J end lost 6 bases, and 20 bases lay between the germline ends. The CDR3 is CASSAFPPGMGNEQFF. The CDR3, as DNA: TGCGCCAGCAGCGCCTTCCCGCCGGGGATGGGCAATGAGCAGTTCTTC.

This chain links TRBV18 with TRBJ1-1; D call uncertain. CDR1 and CDR2 (germline): KGHSH, LQKENI. V lost 2 bases and J lost 4, with 8 bases in between. The CDR3 is 13 residues long. CDR3 sequence (DNA): TGTGCCAGCTCACCAGGGGAAGGCACTGAAGCTTTCTTT. Its protein product is CASSPGEGTEAFF.

J is TRBJ2-5 and V is TRBV2; D is possibly TRBD1 or TRBD2 (6 bases each). From germline, CDR1 is SNHLY and CDR2 FYNNEI. V dropped 4 bases and J dropped 4 bases, with 10 bases sitting between them. The CDR3 loop spans 13 amino acids. The CDR3 reads CASSVGGGETQYF. In DNA form, the CDR3 reads TGTGCCAGCAGTGTCGGAGGGGGAGAGACCCAGTACTTC.

The CDR3 is CASSSPGQAGDEQYF. CDR3 nucleotides: TGTGCCAGCAGCAGCCCGGGACAGGCAGGGGACGAGCAGTACTTC. The chain recombines TRBV5-8 with TRBJ2-7; 8 bases align to TRBD1. The CDR3 is 15 amino acids. Germline V gene lookup returns CDR1 SGHTS and CDR2 YDEGEE. The V and J ends lost 4 bases and 5 bases, in that order; junction bases with no gene match: 11.

This sequence joins TRBV24-1 and TRBJ2-7, with unresolved D. The V gene lost 2 bases and the J gene lost 3 bases, with 7 bases spanning the gap. The CDR3 runs 13 residues. The germline V gene has CDR1 KGHDR and CDR2 SFDVKD. Here the CDR3 reads CATSDSIYYEQYF. In nucleotides, the CDR3 is TGTGCCACCAGTGATTCCATATACTACGAGCAGTACTTC.

CDR3 sequence: CASRFSGANVLTF. The CDR3 nucleotides are TGTGCCAGCAGATTCTCTGGGGCCAACGTCCTGACTTTC. The chain employs TRBV27 and TRBJ2-6; D ambiguous. This CDR3 contains 13 residues. Germline CDR1 is MNHEY and CDR2 is SMNVEV (reference sequence). Trimming left V 6 bases short and J 0 bases short, with 3 bases between.

The V call is TRBV25-1, the J call TRBJ2-3; 10 bases are shared with TRBD2. The V gene's germline CDR1 is MGHDK and CDR2 SYGVNS. The CDR3 sequence is 17 residues long. V lost 2 bases to trimming and J lost 6 bases; unmatched junction nucleotides: 11. The CDR3 here is CASSEGAWGAGGDTQYF. The CDR3 bases are TGTGCCAGCAGTGAAGGGGCCTGGGGAGCGGGGGGGGATACGCAGTATTTT.

V and J are TRBV24-1 and TRBJ1-4; TRBD1 agrees at 11 bases. Looked up from germline, CDR1 is KGHDR and CDR2 is SFDVKD. The junction had 3 bases not matched to a gene; V was cut back by 10 bases and J by 6 bases. The length of the CDR3 is 13 residues. CDR3 nucleotide sequence: TGTGCCACGGGGGACAGGGGGGATGAAAAACTGTTTTTT. Translating it yields CATGDRGDEKLFF.

The chain recombines TRBV5-1 with TRBJ2-6; unclear D gene. The CDR3 runs to 16 residues. V lost 0 bases and J lost 0, with 7 bases in between. The germline V gene has CDR1 SGHRS and CDR2 YFSETQ. CDR3 nucleotides: TGCGCCAGCAGCTTGGGGTTTCTCTCTGGGGCCAACGTCCTGACTTTC. The encoded protein is CASSLGFLSGANVLTF.

V gene TRBV4-1 combines with J gene TRBJ2-1, with 7 bases that match TRBD1. This CDR3 comprises 16 residues. The junction had 12 bases not matched to a gene; V was cut back by 3 bases and J by 7 bases. CDR1 MGHRA and CDR2 YSYEKL come from the germline V gene. The CDR3 DNA sequence: TGCGCCAGCAGCCAGACCGACAGGGTCGTTTTGAATGAGCAGTTCTTC. As protein: CASSQTDRVVLNEQFF.

This rearrangement joins TRBV3-1 (or the pseudogene TRBV3-2) to TRBJ2-2; D gene ambiguous. Germline V CDR1 and CDR2: LGHDT, YNNKEL (reference sequence). This CDR3 contains 14 residues. Trimming left V 4 bases short and J 5 bases short, with 11 bases between. The CDR3 DNA is TGTGCCAGCAGCCTATCTCGCGTAACCGGGGAGCTGTTTTTT. Its translation: CASSLSRVTGELFF.

The V and J genes are TRBV13 and TRBJ2-7; 9 positions match TRBD1. With V trimmed by 1 base and J by 2 bases, 12 bases remained unmatched. CDR3 length: 18 amino acids. From germline, CDR1 is PRHDT and CDR2 FYEKMQ (reference sequence). The CDR3 DNA sequence: TGTGCCAGCAGCTTAGACTTGGACAGGGGAAGAGTAACCTACGAGCAGTACTTC. This codes for CASSLDLDRGRVTYEQYF.

This clone has a handful of counts. The chain recombines TRBV7-2 with TRBJ1-2; maybe TRBD1 (6 bases). V was cut by 0 bases and J by 4 bases, with 15 bases left in between. The germline gives CDR1 SGHTA, CDR2 FQGNSA. This CDR3 has 16 residues. The chain's CDR3 is CASSLARTVGGYGYTF. Written as DNA, the CDR3 is TGTGCCAGCAGCTTAGCGAGGACAGTAGGTGGCTATGGCTACACCTTC.

This clone was picked up a small number of times. The chain uses TRBV7-6 and TRBJ2-5; D is possibly TRBD2 (7 bases). CDR3 length: 17 amino acids. V was trimmed by 1 base and J by 3 bases, leaving 18 bases between them. Per germline, CDR1 SGHVS and CDR2 FNYEAQ. Here the CDR3 DNA reads TGTGCCAGCAGCTTAGGTTGGGTTGGGGGGGCCGAAGAGACCCAGTACTTC. Amino acids: CASSLGWVGGAEETQYF.

This chain uses TRBV5-5 with TRBJ2-5, with D uncertain. The CDR3 runs 14 residues. Per germline, CDR1 SGHKS and CDR2 YYEKEE (reference sequence). Trimming took 0 bases from V and 4 from J, leaving 10 bases between them. The CDR3 DNA reads as TGTGCCAGCAGCTTGGGCACAGAAGGAGAGACCCAGTACTTC. Translation gives CASSLGTEGETQYF.

This sequence joins TRBV19 and TRBJ2-3, with TRBD2 identical over 13 bases. Germline V CDR1 and CDR2: LNHDA, SQIVND (reference sequence). The CDR3 contains 16 residues. Losses at the gene ends were 3 bases for V and 1 base for J; bases not matched to a gene: 1. CDR3 residues: CASSIGLAGGTDTQYF. CDR3 sequence (DNA): TGTGCCAGTAGTATCGGACTAGCGGGGGGCACAGATACGCAGTATTTT.